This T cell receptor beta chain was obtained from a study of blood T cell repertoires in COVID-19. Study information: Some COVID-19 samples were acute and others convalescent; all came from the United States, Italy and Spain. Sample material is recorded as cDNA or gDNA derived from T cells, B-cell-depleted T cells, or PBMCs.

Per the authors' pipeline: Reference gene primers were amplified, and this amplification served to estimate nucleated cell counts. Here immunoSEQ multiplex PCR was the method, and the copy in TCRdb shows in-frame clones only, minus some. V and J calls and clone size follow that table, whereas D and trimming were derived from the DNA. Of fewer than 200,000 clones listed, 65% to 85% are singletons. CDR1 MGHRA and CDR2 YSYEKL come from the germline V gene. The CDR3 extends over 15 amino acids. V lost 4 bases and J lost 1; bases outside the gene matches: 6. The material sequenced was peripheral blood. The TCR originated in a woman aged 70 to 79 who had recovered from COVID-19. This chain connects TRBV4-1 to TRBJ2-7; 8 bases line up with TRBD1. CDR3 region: CASSPRQGSSYEQYF. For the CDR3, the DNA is TGCGCCAGCAGCCCCCGACAGGGGTCGTCCTACGAGCAGTACTTC.